Presented here are 19 T cell receptor beta chains from one specimen sequenced in a study of T-cell reconstitution after alpha-beta-depleted transplantation in children. A library of TCRbeta sequences, prepared with unique molecular identifiers, was generated. TCRdb passed the PCR reads through MiXCR, listing each CDR3 protein once. The data hold approximately 630,000 distinct CDR3 sequences, with around 13% observed a single time. This specimen was PBMCs, taken before TCRalphabeta/CD19-depleted stem cell transplant. The receptors were sampled from a girl aged 2 to 9 with congenital amegakaryocytic thrombocytopenia, due to receive a stem cell transplant.

The chain couples TRBV20-1 to TRBJ1-1; 7 bases are a match to TRBD1. Germline-derived CDR1 and CDR2 are DFQATT and SNEGSKA (reference sequence). CDR3 length: 13 amino acids. J gave up 1 base and V 6 bases, and 5 bases lay outside the gene matches. CDR3 sequence reads: CSAQGVSNTEAFF. The CDR3, as DNA: TGCAGTGCGCAGGGGGTTTCGAACACTGAAGCTTTCTTT.

The V and J genes are TRBV29-1 and TRBJ2-2; D uncertain. The V end was cut by 3 bases, the J end by 8 bases, with 7 bases between. The CDR3 runs to 11 residues. Looked up from germline, CDR1 is SQVTM and CDR2 is ANQGSEA. As DNA, the CDR3 is TGCAGCGTTGAGTGGGGAGGGGAGCTGTTTTTT. Translated, it gives CSVEWGGELFF.

For this clonotype: This may be a read error, as it is one base from a much larger clone. V usage is TRBV9 and J usage is TRBJ2-5; D possibly corresponds to TRBD2 (6 bases). The CDR3 consists of 18 residues. Germline assignment: CDR1 SGDLS and CDR2 YYNGEE. The CDR3 here is CSSSVAVVAARFKETQYF. CDR3 nucleotide sequence: TGTTCCAGCAGCGTAGCCGTGGTAGCGGCCCGGTTTAAAGAGACCCAGTACTTC.

The CDR3 bases are TGTGCCAGCAGCTTTTCGGTGGGCACAGATACGCAGTATTTT. Protein sequence: CASSFSVGTDTQYF. The chain has TRBV11-2 and TRBJ2-3, with D unresolved. This CDR3 spans 14 amino acids. Germline values: CDR1 SGHAT, CDR2 FQNNGV. V was cut by 3 bases and J by 1 base, with 8 bases left in between.

This clonotype was observed at least ten times. V gene TRBV20-1 combines with J gene TRBJ2-1, with D hard to call. The V and J ends lost 0 bases and 5 bases respectively, with 5 bases between them. Germline V gene data show CDR1 as DFQATT and CDR2 as SNEGSKA (reference sequence). The CDR3 runs to 12 residues. CDR3 amino acids: CSARDPDNEQFF. The CDR3 DNA is TGCAGTGCTAGAGATCCCGACAATGAGCAGTTCTTC.

As to this clonotype: The junction shows a germline mismatch at one end, possibly a read error. The chain recombines TRBV7-9 with TRBJ2-2, with 10 bases lining up with TRBD2. There are 15 residues in the CDR3. Germline V lookup: CDR1 SEHNR, CDR2 FQNEAQ (reference sequence). CDR3 protein: CASGLLAGITGELFF. CDR3 nucleotide sequence: TGTGCCAGCGGCTTACTAGCGGGAATCACCGGGGAGCTGTTTTTT.

This clonotype was recorded at least ten times. The chain employs TRBV20-1 and TRBJ2-1, with D maybe TRBD1 (6 bases). The germline gives CDR1 DFQATT, CDR2 SNEGSKA (reference sequence). The CDR3 length is 15 residues. V was trimmed by 1 base and J by 6 bases, leaving 16 bases between them. The CDR3 region has the DNA TGCAGTGCTAGAGGTGTGCAGGGGACCGGCAATGAGCAGTTCTTC. Residues: CSARGVQGTGNEQFF.

This clonotype has at least ten counts. V usage is TRBV7-9 and J usage is TRBJ2-7; 11 bases are a match to TRBD2. With 5 bases clipped from V and 4 bases from J, the junction kept 10 bases outside the gene matches. Germline values: CDR1 SEHNR, CDR2 FQNEAQ (reference sequence). The CDR3 contains 16 residues. The CDR3 bases are TGTGCCAGCAGCCGGACGATAGCGGGAGGGCCTTACGAGCAGTACTTC. Amino acids: CASSRTIAGGPYEQYF.

The J gene is TRBJ2-5, the V gene TRBV12-3 or TRBV12-4; TRBD1 agrees at 7 bases. The length of the CDR3 is 18 residues. After removal of 6 bases from V and 0 bases from J, the junction contained 16 bases not matched to a gene. CDR3 sequence (DNA): TGTGCCAGCAGCCTCGGACAGGCCCCTAGGGGCGACCAAGAGACCCAGTACTTC. Its protein is CASSLGQAPRGDQETQYF.

This clonotype was counted ten times or more. The chain has TRBV18 and TRBJ2-5; unclear D gene. V was trimmed by 8 bases and J by 5 bases, leaving 9 bases between them. The CDR3 is 11 amino acids. Germline V gene sequence: CDR1 KGHSH, CDR2 LQKENI. The CDR3 region is CASSPSETQYF. The CDR3 nucleotides are TGTGCCAGCAGTCCATCGGAGACCCAGTACTTC.

The chain recombines TRBV19 with TRBJ1-1; 9 positions agree with TRBD1. The CDR3 contains 17 residues. Germline V gene sequence: CDR1 LNHDA, CDR2 SQIVND (reference sequence). The junction had 11 bases not matched to a gene; V was cut back by 5 bases and J by 1 base. The CDR3 loop reads CASSPLQGALGNTEAFF. In DNA, the CDR3 is TGTGCCAGTAGTCCTCTACAGGGGGCCCTGGGGAACACTGAAGCTTTCTTT.

The gene calls are TRBV13 and TRBJ2-2; no firm D call. Germline V gene sequence: CDR1 PRHDT, CDR2 FYEKMQ (reference sequence). V was trimmed by 5 bases and J by 1 base, leaving 11 bases between them. CDR3 length: 15 residues. CDR3 in DNA: TGTGCCAGCAGCGGCCGACATATGAACACCGGGGAGCTGTTTTTT. Protein product: CASSGRHMNTGELFF.

The chain has TRBV20-1 and TRBJ1-1; D not certain. The CDR3 has 13 residues. Trimming stripped 2 bases from V and 1 base from J, with 8 bases between. Looked up from germline, CDR1 is DFQATT and CDR2 is SNEGSKA (reference sequence). The CDR3 reads CSARTTRNTEAFF. As DNA, the CDR3 is TGCAGTGCTAGAACGACGCGGAACACTGAAGCTTTCTTT.

This clonotype has more than one count but fewer than ten. The chain has TRBV7-8 and TRBJ2-5; D possibly uses TRBD1 or TRBD2 (5 bases each). The V and J ends lost 4 bases and 2 bases respectively, with 23 bases between them. This CDR3 has 18 residues. Germline V gene lookup returns CDR1 SGHVS and CDR2 FQNEAQ. The CDR3 DNA reads TGTGCCAGCAGCTACTTAGGAATGGGACGGTCCCAACAAGAGACCCAGTACTTC. It codes for CASSYLGMGRSQQETQYF.

The rearrangement uses TRBV20-1 and TRBJ2-2; TRBD2 matches 15 bases. CDR3 size: 23 residues. The V segment lost 6 bases and the J segment 0 bases; nucleotides outside the gene matches: 23. Germline-derived CDR1 and CDR2 are DFQATT and SNEGSKA (reference sequence). Here the CDR3 DNA reads TGCAGTGCCCTTTACGGACTAGCGGGAGGGCCGTCAAAAGAAGGTTCGAACACCGGGGAGCTGTTTTTT. As protein: CSALYGLAGGPSKEGSNTGELFF.

This clonotype was seen ten or more times. V and J are TRBV29-1 and TRBJ2-5; D not certain. V lost 2 bases and J 4 bases, leaving 11 bases between the germline ends. The CDR3 has 13 amino acids. In germline, CDR1 is SQVTM, CDR2 ANQGSEA. The CDR3 protein is CSVERSPAETQYF. The CDR3 nucleotides are TGCAGCGTTGAAAGGTCGCCAGCAGAGACCCAGTACTTC.

This clonotype showed up many times. The gene calls are TRBV7-9 and TRBJ2-7, with TRBD1 as a possible D gene (6 bases). The CDR3 consists of 12 residues. Germline V lookup: CDR1 SEHNR, CDR2 FQNEAQ (reference sequence). Deletions cut 4 bases from V and 4 bases from J, with 8 bases between. The CDR3 loop reads CASSSRGYEQYF. DNA for the CDR3: TGTGCCAGCAGCTCCAGGGGATACGAGCAGTACTTC. Based on the CDR3 plus reference TRBV7-9 and TRBJ2-7, the full variable domain is DTGVSQNPRHKITKRGQNVTFRCDPISEHNRLYWYRQTLGQGPEFLTYFQNEAQLEKSRLLSDRFSAERPKGSFSTLEIQRTEQGDSAMYLCASSSRGYEQYFGPGTRLTVT.

This clonotype was seen only a few times. V and J are TRBV5-1 and TRBJ2-7, with TRBD1 identical over 8 bases. The CDR3 totals 17 residues. Trimming took 0 bases from V and 0 from J; bases not matched to a gene: 8. In germline, CDR1 is SGHRS, CDR2 YFSETQ. For the CDR3, the DNA is TGCGCCAGCAGCTTGGTTCAGGGGGCAACCCTCTCCTACGAGCAGTACTTC. Its protein is CASSLVQGATLSYEQYF.

The table lists this clonotype with many counts. For the CDR3, the DNA is TGCAGTGCTAGATGGCCGGCGGGGCGGGGCACTGAAGCTTTCTTT. Translated, it gives CSARWPAGRGTEAFF. V usage is TRBV20-1 and J usage is TRBJ1-1; tentatively, D is TRBD1 (5 bases). The V gene lost 2 bases and the J gene lost 4 bases, with 17 bases spanning the gap. CDR1 and CDR2 from the germline V gene are DFQATT and SNEGSKA (reference sequence). The CDR3 totals 15 residues.